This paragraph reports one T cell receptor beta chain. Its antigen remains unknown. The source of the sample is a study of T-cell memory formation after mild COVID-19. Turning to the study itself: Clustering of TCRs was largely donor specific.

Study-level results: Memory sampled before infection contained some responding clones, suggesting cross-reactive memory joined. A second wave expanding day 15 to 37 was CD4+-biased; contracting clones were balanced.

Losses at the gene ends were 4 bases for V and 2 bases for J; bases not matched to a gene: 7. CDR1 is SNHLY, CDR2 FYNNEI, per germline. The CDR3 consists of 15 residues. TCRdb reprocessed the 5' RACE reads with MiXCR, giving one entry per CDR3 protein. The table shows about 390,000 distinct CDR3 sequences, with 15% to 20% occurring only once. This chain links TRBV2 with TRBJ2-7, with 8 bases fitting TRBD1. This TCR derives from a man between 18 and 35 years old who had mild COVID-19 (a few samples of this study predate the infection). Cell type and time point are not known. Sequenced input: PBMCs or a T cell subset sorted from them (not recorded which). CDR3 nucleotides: TGTGCCAGCAGTGGGGGCCTGGACAGGGCCTACGAGCAGTACTTC. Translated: CASSGGLDRAYEQYF. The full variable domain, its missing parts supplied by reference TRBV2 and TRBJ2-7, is EPEVTQTPSHQVTQMGQEVILRCVPISNHLYFYWYRQILGQKVEFLVSFYNNEISEKSEIFDDQFSVERPDGSNFTLKIRSTKLEDSAMYFCASSGGLDRAYEQYFGPGTRLTVT.